The present T cell receptor (beta chain) was sequenced within a study of T cell repertoires in cytomegalovirus infection. Turning to the study itself: CMV infection together with matching HLA type was indicated by public TCR beta signatures.

The germline CDR1 and CDR2 sequences are SNHLY and FYNNEI. The CDR3 runs 14 residues. Trimming removed 5 bases at V and 0 bases at J, with 10 bases between. Concerning this clonotype itself: The antigen is not known.

TCRdb independently ran MiXCR on the reads; one entry per CDR3 protein. This sample carries 200,000 to 250,000 distinct CDR3 sequences, around 6.4% of them seen once, and the ten largest clones take roughly 6%. Study-level findings and limits: Across the ex vivo response, the dominant clonotypes were HLA-C-restricted CMV-specific TCR beta clonotypes. Accumulated public TCR beta family frequency recognized individuals carrying CMV together with the relevant HLA.

The rearrangement uses TRBV2 and TRBJ1-2; no firm D call. Sample: PBMCs. This clonotype was sampled from a human donor in good health (CMV status not recorded). Some clones in this sample may be carry-over from other donors' samples. The CDR3 is CASSTTPANYGYTF. As DNA, the CDR3 is TGTGCCAGCAGTACGACTCCCGCTAACTATGGCTACACCTTC.